This record concerns one T cell receptor beta chain sequence. The antigen this receptor binds is unknown. Base-call qualities are not available, and no considerably larger clone is one nucleotide away. These data originate in a study of blood T cell repertoires in COVID-19 (dated by TCRdb to about 2020). Study-level background: Samples from collaborators originated in the United States, Italy and Spain and spanned both the acute and convalescent phases of COVID-19. The material from the prospective study consisted of cDNA or gDNA derived from T cells, B-cell-depleted T cells, or PBMCs. Deeply sampled blood TCRbeta repertoires from subjects exposed to, actively infected with, or recovered from COVID-19 were included in the dataset. The repertoires were made available in a free public database intended to serve as a resource for research on the immune response to SARS-CoV-2. The samples were drawn from two sources: the first 160 participants of the ongoing ImmuneRACE study, and 950 to 1,500 subjects contributed by 6 global collaborators. Sample metadata almost always included a de-identified subject ID, COVID-19 status, age in years and sex. Where available, HLA class I and class II types were taken from metadata supplied by the sample provider and were not determined by assay-based typing.

The immunoSEQ Assay, a bias-controlled multiplex PCR, was used to amplify TCRbeta CDR3 regions from genomic DNA. Per the original workflow: The number of nucleated cells in each sample was estimated by amplification of reference gene primers within the assay. To quantify the absolute abundance of each unique TCRbeta CDR3 rearrangement, sequence reads were collapsed and filtered. For each sample, productive Simpson clonality was calculated as the square root of Simpson's diversity index over productive rearrangements. TCRdb holds this immuneACCESS table with in-frame rearrangements only. Some clones are missing; in checked studies, unresolved V genes explain under half, and the rest has no known cause. The DNA gave D and trimming, while V, J and clone size come from that table. The table for this sample lists roughly 200,000 clones; 75% to 90% of them were counted only once. In total, the top ten clones hold roughly 30% of the sample.

Paper-wide results and their limitations: The quantity of clinical and demographic metadata differed by source and by participant and was supplied without curation.

The collaborating institutions used their own protocols to collect whole blood in K2EDTA tubes. For TCRbeta analysis, collaborators shipped samples as frozen whole blood, isolated PBMCs, or DNA extracted from either of those sample types. V and J are trimmed by 10 bases and 4 bases, and the gene matches miss 13 bases of the junction. CDR3 length: 15 amino acids, cysteine to phenylalanine. Just the 45-base CDR3 DNA is kept, in frame starting at base 1. The germline V gene yields SNHLY for CDR1 and FYNNEI for CDR2. The rearranged segments are TRBV2 and TRBJ1-1; TRBD1 aligns with 9 central bases. Material: peripheral blood. The TCR comes from a man in his forties or fifties with acute or convalescent COVID-19. CDR3 reads: CANAGGGQGFTEAFF. The DNA sequence is given as TGTGCCAACGCCGGCGGGGGACAGGGATTCACTGAAGCTTTCTTT.